This TCR beta chain was identified during a study of human T cells and chemical hapten exposure. About the research overall: Patients received weekly diphenylcyclopropenone doses to the scalp throughout the roughly 23-week study. Alopecia areata, totalis or universalis affected patients who were mostly female. Study-wide points: Alopecia affecting every donor means their immune response may not match healthy people's.

Germline V gives CDR1 MNHNY, CDR2 SVGAGI (reference sequence). This CDR3 has 13 amino acids. The V end was cut by 9 bases, the J end by 1 base, with 10 bases between. TCRdb reprocessed the RACE reads with MiXCR, giving one entry per CDR3 protein. The data show some 82,000 distinct CDR3 sequences, about 6.3% seen once. As to time point: patch test 2, 6 weeks after DPC sensitization. Stated treatment: therapeutic diphenylcyclopropenone sensitization with weekly scalp DPC. Blood sampling occurred before each patch-test application. This clonotype was recorded many times. Antigen unknown. The chain couples TRBV6-6 to TRBJ1-5; possible D gene TRBD1, 5 bases. The origin of this receptor is a woman in her 30s with alopecia areata. Some clones in this sample may be carry-over from other donors' samples. Source: whole blood, taken in connection with sensitization to the hapten diphenylcyclopropenone (DPC). CDR3 loop: CASRQLSNQPQHF. As DNA, the CDR3 is TGTGCCAGTAGACAGCTCAGCAATCAGCCCCAGCATTTT.